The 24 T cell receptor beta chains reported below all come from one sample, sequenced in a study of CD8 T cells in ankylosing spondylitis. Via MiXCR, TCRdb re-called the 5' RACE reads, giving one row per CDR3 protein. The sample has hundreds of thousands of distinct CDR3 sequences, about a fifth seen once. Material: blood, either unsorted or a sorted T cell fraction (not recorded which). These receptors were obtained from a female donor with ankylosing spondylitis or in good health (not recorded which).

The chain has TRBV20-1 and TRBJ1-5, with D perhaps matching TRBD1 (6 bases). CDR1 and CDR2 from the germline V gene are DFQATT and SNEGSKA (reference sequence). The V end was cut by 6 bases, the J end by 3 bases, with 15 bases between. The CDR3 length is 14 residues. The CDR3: CSAGQPNPNQPQHF. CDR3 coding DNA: TGCAGTGCCGGACAGCCAAACCCCAATCAGCCCCAGCATTTT.

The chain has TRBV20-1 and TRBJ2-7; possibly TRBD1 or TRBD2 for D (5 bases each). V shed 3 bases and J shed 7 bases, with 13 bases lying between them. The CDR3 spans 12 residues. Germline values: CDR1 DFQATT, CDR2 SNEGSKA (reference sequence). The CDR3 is CSASAQGGEQYF. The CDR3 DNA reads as TGCAGTGCTAGCGCCCAGGGCGGGGAGCAGTACTTC.

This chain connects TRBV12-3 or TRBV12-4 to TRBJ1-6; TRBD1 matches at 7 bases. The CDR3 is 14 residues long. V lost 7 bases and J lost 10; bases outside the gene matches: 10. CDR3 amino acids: CASTQGLQGSPLHF. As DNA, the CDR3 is TGTGCCAGCACTCAAGGGTTACAGGGGTCACCCCTCCACTTT.

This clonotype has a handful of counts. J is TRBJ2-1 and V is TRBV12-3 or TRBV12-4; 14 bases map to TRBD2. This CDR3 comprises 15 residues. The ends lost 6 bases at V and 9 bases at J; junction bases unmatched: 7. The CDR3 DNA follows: TGTGCCAGCAGGACCGGGACTAGCGGGAGAGCTGAGCAGTTCTTC. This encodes CASRTGTSGRAEQFF.

CDR3 nucleotide sequence: TGCAGCGTTGGGGGGGGACAGGGGAACTATGGCTACACCTTC. Protein sequence: CSVGGGQGNYGYTF. The gene calls are TRBV29-1 and TRBJ1-2, with 10 bases fitting TRBD1. Per the germline V gene, CDR1 is SQVTM and CDR2 is ANQGSEA. V lost 4 bases, J lost 2 bases, and 4 bases stayed unmatched. This CDR3 spans 14 amino acids.

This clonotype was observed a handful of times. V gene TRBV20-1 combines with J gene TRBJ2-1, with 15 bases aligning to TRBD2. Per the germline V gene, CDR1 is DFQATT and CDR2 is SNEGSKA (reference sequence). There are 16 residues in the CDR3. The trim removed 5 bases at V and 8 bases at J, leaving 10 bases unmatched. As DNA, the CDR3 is TGCAGTGCTGATACTGGGACTAGCGGGAGGAAAGATGAGCAGTTCTTC. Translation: CSADTGTSGRKDEQFF.

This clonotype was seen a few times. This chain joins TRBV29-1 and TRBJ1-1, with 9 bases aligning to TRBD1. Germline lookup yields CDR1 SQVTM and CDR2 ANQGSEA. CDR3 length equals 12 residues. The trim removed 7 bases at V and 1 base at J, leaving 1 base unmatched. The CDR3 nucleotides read TGCAGCGGGGGACAGGGGAACACTGAAGCTTTCTTT. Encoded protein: CSGGQGNTEAFF.

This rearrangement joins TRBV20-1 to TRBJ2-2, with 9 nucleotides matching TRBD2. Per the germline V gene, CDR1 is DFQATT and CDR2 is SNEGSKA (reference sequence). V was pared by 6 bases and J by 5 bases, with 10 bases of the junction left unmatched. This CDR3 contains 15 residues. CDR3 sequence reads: CSATGLAIKTGELFF. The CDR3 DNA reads TGCAGTGCCACCGGACTAGCGATTAAGACCGGGGAGCTGTTTTTT.

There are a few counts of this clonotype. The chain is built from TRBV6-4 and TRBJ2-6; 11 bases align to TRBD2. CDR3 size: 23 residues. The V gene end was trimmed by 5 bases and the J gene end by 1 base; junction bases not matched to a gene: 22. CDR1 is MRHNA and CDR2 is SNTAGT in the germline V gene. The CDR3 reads CASSRDPGTSGGGVRSGANVLTF. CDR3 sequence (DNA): TGTGCCAGCAGTAGAGACCCCGGGACTAGCGGAGGTGGAGTAAGGTCTGGGGCCAACGTCCTGACTTTC.

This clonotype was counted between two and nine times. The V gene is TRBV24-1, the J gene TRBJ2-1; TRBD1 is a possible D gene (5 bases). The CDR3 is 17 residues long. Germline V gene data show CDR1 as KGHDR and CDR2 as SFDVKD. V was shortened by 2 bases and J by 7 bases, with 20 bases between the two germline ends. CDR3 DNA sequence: TGTGCCACCAGTGATTCTCAGGGTGTAATCTTAGGGAATGAGCAGTTCTTC. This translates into CATSDSQGVILGNEQFF.

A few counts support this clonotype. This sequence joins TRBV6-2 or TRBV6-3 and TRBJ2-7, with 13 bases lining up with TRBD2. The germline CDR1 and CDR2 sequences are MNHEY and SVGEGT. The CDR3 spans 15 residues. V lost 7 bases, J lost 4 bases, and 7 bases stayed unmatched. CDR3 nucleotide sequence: TGTGCCAGCATCCTCGGGACTAGCGGGAAGTACGAGCAGTACTTC. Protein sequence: CASILGTSGKYEQYF.

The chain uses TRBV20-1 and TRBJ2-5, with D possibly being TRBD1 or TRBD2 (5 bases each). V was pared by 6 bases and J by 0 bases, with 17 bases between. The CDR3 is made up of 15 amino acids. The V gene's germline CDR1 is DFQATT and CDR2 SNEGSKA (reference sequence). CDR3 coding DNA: TGCAGTGCCCCTCCGGGACCCCAGTACCAAGAGACCCAGTACTTC. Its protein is CSAPPGPQYQETQYF.

CDR3 in DNA: TGTGCCAGCAGTTACCCAGCGAGGAGCGGGACTTATGAGCAGTTCTTC. This encodes CASSYPARSGTYEQFF. The V call is TRBV6-5, the J call TRBJ2-1, with TRBD2 matching 7 bases. With 2 bases clipped from V and 8 bases from J, the junction kept 12 bases outside the gene matches. There are 16 residues in the CDR3. CDR1 is MNHEY, CDR2 SVGAGI, per germline.

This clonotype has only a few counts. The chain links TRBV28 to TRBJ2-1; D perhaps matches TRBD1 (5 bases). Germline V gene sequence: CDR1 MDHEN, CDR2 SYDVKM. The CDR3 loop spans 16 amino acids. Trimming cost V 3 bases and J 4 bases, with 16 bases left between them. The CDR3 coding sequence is TGTGCCAGCAGTTTGGCAGGGCTCCGGCCGTACAATGAGCAGTTCTTC. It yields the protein CASSLAGLRPYNEQFF.

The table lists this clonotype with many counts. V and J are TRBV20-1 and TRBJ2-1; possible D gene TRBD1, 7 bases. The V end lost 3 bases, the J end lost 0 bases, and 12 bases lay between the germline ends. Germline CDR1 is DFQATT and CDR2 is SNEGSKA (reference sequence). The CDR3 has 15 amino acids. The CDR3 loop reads CSASGQGGSYNEQFF. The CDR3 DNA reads TGCAGTGCTAGCGGGCAGGGGGGCTCCTACAATGAGCAGTTCTTC.

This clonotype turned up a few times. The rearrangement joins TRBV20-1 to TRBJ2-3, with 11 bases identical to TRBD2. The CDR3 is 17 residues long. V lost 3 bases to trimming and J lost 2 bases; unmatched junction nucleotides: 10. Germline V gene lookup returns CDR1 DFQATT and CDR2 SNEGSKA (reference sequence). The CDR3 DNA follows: TGCAGTGCTAGCTGGGTAGCGGGAGGGCCGTACACAGATACGCAGTATTTT. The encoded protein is CSASWVAGGPYTDTQYF.

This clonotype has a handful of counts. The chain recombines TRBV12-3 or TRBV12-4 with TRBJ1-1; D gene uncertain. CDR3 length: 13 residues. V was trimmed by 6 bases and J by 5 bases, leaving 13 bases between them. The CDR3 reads CASSRPGWTEAFF. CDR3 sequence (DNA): TGTGCCAGCAGCCGCCCCGGTTGGACTGAAGCTTTCTTT.

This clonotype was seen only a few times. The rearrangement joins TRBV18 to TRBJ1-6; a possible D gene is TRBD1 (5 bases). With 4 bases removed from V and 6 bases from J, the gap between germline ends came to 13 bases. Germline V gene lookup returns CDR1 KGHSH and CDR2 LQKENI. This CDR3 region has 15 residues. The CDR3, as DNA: TGTGCCAGCTCACAGGGACCGCCAGTTAATTCACCCCTCCACTTT. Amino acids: CASSQGPPVNSPLHF. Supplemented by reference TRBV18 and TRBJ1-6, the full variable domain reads NAGVMQNPRHLVRRRGQEARLRCSPMKGHSHVYWYRQLPEEGLKFMVYLQKENIIDESGMPKERFSAEFPKEGPSILRIQQVVRGDSAAYFCASSQGPPVNSPLHFGNGTRLTVT.

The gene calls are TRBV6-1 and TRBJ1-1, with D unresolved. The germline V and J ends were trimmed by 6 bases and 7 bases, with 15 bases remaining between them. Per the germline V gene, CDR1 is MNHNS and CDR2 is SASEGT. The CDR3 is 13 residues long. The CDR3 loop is CASSAHQDFEAFF. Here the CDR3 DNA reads TGTGCCAGCAGCGCCCACCAGGACTTTGAAGCTTTCTTT.

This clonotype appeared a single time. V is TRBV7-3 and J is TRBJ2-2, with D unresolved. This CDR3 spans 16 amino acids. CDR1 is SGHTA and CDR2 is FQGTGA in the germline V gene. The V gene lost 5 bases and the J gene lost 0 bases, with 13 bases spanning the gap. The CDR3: CASSPRRTSNTGELFF. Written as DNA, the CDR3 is TGTGCCAGCAGCCCCAGAAGGACGTCGAACACCGGGGAGCTGTTTTTT.

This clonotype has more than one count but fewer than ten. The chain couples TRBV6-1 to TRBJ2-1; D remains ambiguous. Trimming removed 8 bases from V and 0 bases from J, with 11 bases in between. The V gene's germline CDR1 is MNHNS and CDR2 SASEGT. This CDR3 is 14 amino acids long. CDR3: CASDVERSYNEQFF. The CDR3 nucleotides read TGTGCCAGCGACGTAGAACGCTCCTACAATGAGCAGTTCTTC.

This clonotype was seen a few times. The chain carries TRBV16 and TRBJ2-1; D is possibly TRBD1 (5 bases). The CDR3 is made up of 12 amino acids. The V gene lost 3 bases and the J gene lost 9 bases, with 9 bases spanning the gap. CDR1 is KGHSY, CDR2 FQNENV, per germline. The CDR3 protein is CASSQNQGEQFF. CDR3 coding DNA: TGTGCCAGCAGCCAGAACCAGGGTGAGCAGTTCTTC.

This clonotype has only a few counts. CDR3 sequence (DNA): TGTGCCAGCAGTTTAAGGGACAGAGATACAGATACGCAGTATTTT. This codes for CASSLRDRDTDTQYF. The rearrangement uses TRBV28 and TRBJ2-3; 7 bases are a match to TRBD1. The junction had 5 bases not matched to a gene; V was cut back by 2 bases and J by 3 bases. CDR1 and CDR2 (germline): MDHEN, SYDVKM. The CDR3 is made up of 15 amino acids. The entire variable domain, with the rest obtained from reference TRBV28 and TRBJ2-3, is as follows: DVKVTQSSRYLVKRTGEKVFLECVQDMDHENMFWYRQDPGLGLRLIYFSYDVKMKEKGDIPEGYSVSREKKERFSLILESASTNQTSMYLCASSLRDRDTDTQYFGPGTRLTVL.

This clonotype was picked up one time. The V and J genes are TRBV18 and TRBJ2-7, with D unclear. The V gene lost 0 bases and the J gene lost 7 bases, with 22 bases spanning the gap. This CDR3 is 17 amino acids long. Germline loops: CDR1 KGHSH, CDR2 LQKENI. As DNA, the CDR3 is TGTGCCAGCTCACCACCGGCCAGACCTCTTACCTCTAAGGAGCAGTACTTC. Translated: CASSPPARPLTSKEQYF. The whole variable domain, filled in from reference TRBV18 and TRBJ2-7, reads NAGVMQNPRHLVRRRGQEARLRCSPMKGHSHVYWYRQLPEEGLKFMVYLQKENIIDESGMPKERFSAEFPKEGPSILRIQQVVRGDSAAYFCASSPPARPLTSKEQYFGPGTRLTVT.